Sequencing of this T cell receptor beta chain was carried out in a study of blood T cell repertoires in COVID-19. In the original analysis: Reference gene primer amplification gave nucleated cell count estimates. The table came from immunoSEQ multiplex PCR; TCRdb's copy has only in-frame clones and leaves some out. V and J calls and clone size are given by that table; D and trimming were obtained from the DNA. The table records about 300,000 clones, about 84% of them present only once. Germline V gives CDR1 MNHEY, CDR2 SVGAGI. V dropped 6 bases and J dropped 0 bases, with 12 bases sitting between them. CDR3 size: 15 residues.

The TCR sequence derives from a woman aged 45-65 years with acute or convalescent COVID-19. The material sequenced was peripheral blood. V is TRBV6-5 and J is TRBJ1-5, with D possibly TRBD1 on 5 matching bases. In DNA, the CDR3 is TGTGCCAGCAGGACTCACAGGAATAGCAATCAGCCCCAGCATTTT. Amino acids: CASRTHRNSNQPQHF.